This TCR beta chain was observed in a study of patients and donors after allogeneic stem cell transplantation. Germline V gene data show CDR1 as LNHNV and CDR2 as YYDKDF (reference sequence). Trimming shortened V by 3 bases and J by 4 bases, and 16 bases separated the two germline ends. This CDR3 comprises 16 residues. Each CDR3 protein gets one entry after TCRdb re-called the RT-PCR reads with MiXCR. Of over 200,000 distinct CDR3 sequences listed, roughly two fifths are singletons. Material for sequencing was blood, either unsorted or a sorted T cell fraction (not recorded which). This chain joins TRBV15 and TRBJ1-5; a possible D gene is TRBD1 (6 bases). The receptor's source is a human donor who was either an allogeneic HSCT recipient or a stem cell or donor lymphocyte infusion donor (not recorded which). It is not recorded whose cells these are; they may come from a transplant donor. In nucleotides, the CDR3 is TGTGCCACCAGCAGCTATGGGGCAGGGGAGAATCAGCCCCAGCATTTT. Its protein is CATSSYGAGENQPQHF.